This T cell receptor beta chain was retrieved from a study of cytomegalovirus exposure and HLA in healthy donors. Whole-study findings and limits: In vitro data verified three CMV-associated chains as specific for CMV antigens.

V trimming: 6 bases; J trimming: 0 bases; junction bases outside the gene matches: 17. Germline CDR1 is MDHEN and CDR2 is SYDVKM. This CDR3 has 20 residues. As to this clone: Its cognate antigen is unknown.

PCR primers comprised 60 Vbeta and 13 Jbeta primers. Clones were sequenced by immunoSEQ multiplex PCR, and TCRdb holds only the in-frame ones, with some missing. The profile shows fewer than 300,000 clones, 70% to 90% of them singletons. The chain couples TRBV28 to TRBJ2-1, with TRBD2 matching 10 bases. The clonotype comes from a man aged 40-49 years in good health and CMV-seropositive. Sequenced sample: PBMCs. CDR3 DNA: TGTGCCAGCAGACCGCCACCAAGTCGGCTAGCGGGAGTCTCCTACAATGAGCAGTTCTTC. Protein sequence: CASRPPPSRLAGVSYNEQFF.